The present entry profiles one T cell receptor (beta chain) with its context. Clones were sequenced by immunoSEQ multiplex PCR, and TCRdb holds only the in-frame ones, with some missing. The sample gives about 89,000 clones, roughly 94% of which show up once; around 0.23% is in the top ten. The sample belongs to a study of technical replicates of blood from several donors. V lost 6 bases to trimming and J lost 7 bases; unmatched junction nucleotides: 11. CDR3 length equals 16 residues. Germline V gene sequence: CDR1 MDHEN, CDR2 SYDVKM. The chain carries TRBV28 and TRBJ2-7, with 14 bases fitting TRBD2. Source material: T cells isolated from PBMCs. This clonotype was obtained from a human donor in good health. The CDR3 DNA is TGTGCCAGCAGCCAACCTGGGACTAGCGGGAGAAGGGAGCAGTACTTC. It codes for CASSQPGTSGRREQYF.